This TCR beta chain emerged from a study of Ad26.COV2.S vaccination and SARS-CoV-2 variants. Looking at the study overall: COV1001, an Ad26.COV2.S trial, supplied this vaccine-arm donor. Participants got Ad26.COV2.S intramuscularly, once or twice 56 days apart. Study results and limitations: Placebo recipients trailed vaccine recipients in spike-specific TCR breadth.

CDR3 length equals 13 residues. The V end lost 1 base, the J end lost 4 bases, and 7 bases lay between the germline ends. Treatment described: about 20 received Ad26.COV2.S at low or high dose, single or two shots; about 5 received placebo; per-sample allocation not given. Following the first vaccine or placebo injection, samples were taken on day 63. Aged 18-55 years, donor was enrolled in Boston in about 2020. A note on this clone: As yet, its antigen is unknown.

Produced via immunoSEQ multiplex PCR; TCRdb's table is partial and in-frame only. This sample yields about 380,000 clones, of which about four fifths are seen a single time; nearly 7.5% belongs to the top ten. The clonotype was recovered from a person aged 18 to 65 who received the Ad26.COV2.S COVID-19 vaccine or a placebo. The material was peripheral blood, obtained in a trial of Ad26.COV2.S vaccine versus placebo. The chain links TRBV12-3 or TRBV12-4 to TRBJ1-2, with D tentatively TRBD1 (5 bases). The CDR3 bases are TGTGCCAGCAGTTTAGGGGGGTTCTATGGCTACACCTTC. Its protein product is CASSLGGFYGYTF.